A selection of T cell receptor beta chains follows, all from one sample in a study of blood T cell repertoires in COVID-19. The repertoire was sequenced with immunoSEQ multiplex PCR; TCRdb's copy has only in-frame clones and lacks some. The sample carries 200,000 or so clones, 84% recorded once. Material: peripheral blood. These receptors all stem from a human donor in a cohort sampled during active COVID-19. CDR3s leave out the opening cysteine and the closing phenylalanine or tryptophan. Each record gives: J gene, V gene, CDR3 protein.

>TRBJ2-5|TRBV6-5
ASSWTSGRARETQY
>TRBJ2-3|TRBV18
ASSLNEAGGTDTQY
>TRBJ2-5|TRBV2
ASSDVWLAGRGQETQY
>TRBJ1-6|TRBV23-1
ASSQISTQGYNSPLH
>TRBJ1-1|TRBV18
ASSPRGGIPEAF
>TRBJ2-7|TRBV28
ASSAGTGLYEQY
>TRBJ2-1|TRBV4-1
ASSQDPSLYNEQF
>TRBJ2-1|TRBV4-1
ASSQSGTSGFWGLYNEQF
>TRBJ1-4|TRBV19
ASSPGQGRRKEKLF
>TRBJ2-7|TRBV3-1/TRBV3-2
ASSQLQEQY
>TRBJ1-2|TRBV28
ASSIGTTGPHGYT
>TRBJ1-5|TRBV19
ASSFRDRRYNQPQH
>TRBJ2-1|TRBV27
ASSFTSGRGEQF
>TRBJ2-5|TRBV7-2
ASSSNQETQY
>TRBJ2-1|TRBV7-9
ASSWHPRGDRPNEQF
>TRBJ2-7|TRBV3-1/TRBV3-2
ASSQFSGSSYEQY
>TRBJ2-3|TRBV20-1
SALLGDTQY
>TRBJ2-4|TRBV30
AWTVPTGAKNIQY
>TRBJ2-2|TRBV12-5
ASGLTLTGQLGNTGELF
>TRBJ1-5|TRBV19
ASSMAGQGWGSNQPQH
>TRBJ2-7|TRBV11-2
ASSLGRGGLLYEQY
>TRBJ2-1|TRBV5-1
ASSLGHGSGYNEQF
>TRBJ2-5|TRBV5-4
ASSVRQGLETQY
>TRBJ2-2|TRBV3-1/TRBV3-2
ASSQETSRTGELF